This TCR beta chain was retrieved from a study of shared clonotypes between healthy human individuals (dated by TCRdb to about 2020). With respect to the entire study: A few men and two women, aged 18 to 49 years, made up the cohort. The study deeply sequenced blood TCR repertoires of several healthy adults to estimate repertoire size and the extent of clonotype sharing between individuals. Per donor, leukapheresis produced somewhere between about 0.94 and 8.9 billion PBMCs. For each donor, CD4 naive and CD4 memory were each given three plates, CD8 naive was given two plates, and CD8 memory was given one plate. Libraries were prepared and TCR repertoires were sequenced by different laboratories using diverse techniques, in order to increase sequencing depth and limit assay-specific biases. The research as a whole found: When a handful of donors were compared, the shared fraction of clonotypes was around 5% for naive CD4, roughly 3.4% for naive CD8, 2% to 2.5% for memory CD4, and 0.4% for memory CD8. Because the study included a small number of donors, the genetic and exposure-history diversity represented was limited. Larger estimated clonotype richness was generally found for naive subsets than for memory subsets. Sampling was limited to blood, and TCR repertoires in tissue likely differ from TCR repertoires in blood. Pairwise subsampling led to the expectation that sequencing depth would affect the degree of clonotype sharing among donors. Higher generation probabilities were observed for clonotypes shared by all four sorted-subset donors than for non-shared clonotypes. Even with the large sequencing depth, rarefaction of the sorted-subset datasets indicated that sequencing was incomplete.

Using the deep immunoSEQ assay, TCR CDR3 regions were amplified from genomic DNA by multiplex PCR. For each cell subset, the extracted genomic DNA was distributed evenly across all wells of several immunoSEQ 96-well plates, and each plate served as one replicate. For sorted subsets, approximately 210 ng of genomic DNA, equivalent to roughly 30,000 T cell genomes, went into each replicate PCR. Purified libraries were quantified with a Qubit 3.0 fluorometer, sized on a Bioanalyzer 2100, and re-quantified with the KAPA Library Quantification kit. Every immunoSEQ 96-well plate was sequenced on a separate single-read 150-cycle Illumina NextSeq 550 flow cell. Turning to the authors' computational methods: Because the immunoSEQ output included only junctional sequences and no quality scores, the filtering could not be the same as the filtering used for full-length reads. Sequences were annotated with PyIR, a Python wrapper for IgBLAST v1.9, using IMGT germline references to assign V/J genes and CDR3. Reads were removed for weak V/J assignments (E-value above 1e-6), missing CDR3, stop codons, out-of-frame junctions, or ambiguous translated residues. V3J clonotypes were defined as sequences sharing the same inferred V gene, J gene, and CDR3 amino acid sequence. The percentage overlap between two repertoires was calculated by dividing the number of shared unique clonotypes by the size of the smaller repertoire. Richness of each repertoire was evaluated using RTK rarefaction, the Chao1 estimator, and Recon v2.1 estimates of unobserved clonotypes. OLGA was used to compute generation probabilities for all TCRbeta clonotypes that the gDNA method yielded from a handful of donors. Imported from immuneACCESS, the table was reduced by TCRdb to in-frame sequences with V and J called. These copies leave out some clones; in studies compared against another copy, an unresolved V gene accounts for under half, and the cause of the remainder is not known. V, J and clone size reflect that table, while D and trimming were determined from the DNA. The sample table contains 2 million to 3 million clones; only one count was recorded for around nine tenths of them. In total, the top ten clones hold over 0.12% of the sample.

As encoded in the germline V gene, CDR1 is SGHTA while CDR2 is FQGNSA. V trim: 5 bases; J trim: 2 bases; unmatched bases: 7. From the cysteine through the phenylalanine, the CDR3 covers 17 amino acids. Just CDR3 DNA is preserved here, 51 bases in frame from base 1. A note on this clone: Its antigen specificity is not known. Base quality data are lacking; no much larger clone is found one base away.

The donors were healthy, HIV-negative adults who had no recently reported acute infections or vaccinations. Every donor was a Caucasian adult residing in Nashville, Tennessee, USA. CD4+ T cells were enriched by magnetic negative selection, after which naive cells were positively selected on CD45RA and the negative fraction was taken as the memory subset. After blood collection by leukapheresis, PBMCs were isolated using Ficoll-Histopaque density gradient centrifugation and then cryopreserved in the vapor phase of liquid nitrogen. Purity and quantity of every magnetically sorted T cell population were checked by analytical flow cytometry. Genomic DNA was isolated from each sorted fraction and quantified by UV absorbance on a Nanodrop 2000c.

Recombination connected TRBV7-2 to TRBJ1-6; the junction holds 9 bases that match TRBD1. The sample comprised naive CD4+ T cells sorted from blood. What this sample's cell subset or site label stands for: CD45RA+ positively selected. This sequence originates from a man aged 18 to 29 in good health. The CDR3 protein: CASSDRQGGTYNSPLHF. Here is the DNA: TGTGCCAGCAGCGATAGACAGGGGGGTACCTATAATTCACCCCTCCACTTT.